This is a list of T cell receptor beta chains from one sample in a study of cytomegalovirus exposure and HLA in healthy donors. Repertoires were generated with immunoSEQ multiplex PCR, while TCRdb's copy carries only in-frame clones and drops some. Among about 120,000 clones listed, roughly 71% were seen once. The sample taken for sequencing was PBMCs. The receptor set was obtained from a middle-aged woman in good health and CMV-seropositive. Both conserved end residues are part of each CDR3. D genes are given only for firm matches. Part of the rows lack a size; the others show once, few, many or a class for expanded clones.

V gene	clone size	CDR3 length	J gene	D gene	CDR3 DNA	CDR3 protein
TRBV15	.	14	TRBJ2-5	TRBD1	TGTGCCACCAGCAGAGAAGGGGGCGAGGAGACCCAGTACTTC	CATSREGGEETQYF
TRBV7-9	.	15	TRBJ2-7	TRBD1	TGTGCCAGCAGCTTAGCTCGGACAGGGTCGGTCGAGCAGTACTTC	CASSLARTGSVEQYF
TRBV7-8	.	19	TRBJ2-6	TRBD1	TGTGCCAGCAGCCTTAGAAGCGACAGGGTGTCGTCTGGGGCCAACGTCCTGACTTTC	CASSLRSDRVSSGANVLTF
TRBV2	.	15	TRBJ1-1	TRBD1	TGTGCCAGCAGTGTTCAGGGGGCGTTAAACACTGAAGCTTTCTTT	CASSVQGALNTEAFF
TRBV7-9	.	16	TRBJ2-5	TRBD2	TGTGCCAGCAGCTTCCGGACTAGCGGGAGGAAAGAGACCCAGTACTTC	CASSFRTSGRKETQYF
TRBV7-2	few	16	TRBJ2-7	TRBD2	TGTGCCAGCAGCTCACCACGAGGGACTAGCGGGGGCGAGCAGTACTTC	CASSSPRGTSGGEQYF
TRBV7-9	.	11	TRBJ2-7	.	TGTGCCAGCAGCCGAGACGGGGGGCAGTACTTC	CASSRDGGQYF
TRBV30	.	14	TRBJ2-2	.	TGTGCCTGGAGTAAGCTCGTCGTGGCCGGGGAGCTGTTTTTT	CAWSKLVVAGELFF
TRBV6-4	.	14	TRBJ2-3	.	TGTGCCAGCAGTCGGGACTCCCCCCCCGATACGCAGTATTTT	CASSRDSPPDTQYF
TRBV6-5	.	15	TRBJ1-6	.	TGTGCCAGCAGTCCAGGTCGCACCTATAATTCACCCCTCCACTTT	CASSPGRTYNSPLHF
TRBV5-1	.	16	TRBJ2-1	TRBD2	TGCGCCAGCAGCTATTTGAGCGGGAGGGCCGGGTCTGAGCAGTTCTTC	CASSYLSGRAGSEQFF
TRBV7-6	.	15	TRBJ2-2	.	TGTGCCAGCAGCTTAGCGAAGGCAGGCACCGGGGAGCTGTTTTTT	CASSLAKAGTGELFF
TRBV18	.	16	TRBJ1-1	.	TGTGCCAGCTCACCGGAGGACGTAGTAATGAACACTGAAGCTTTCTTT	CASSPEDVVMNTEAFF
TRBV19	.	14	TRBJ2-7	.	TGTGCCAGTAGTATTCGAGGCCCCTCCTACGAGCAGTACTTC	CASSIRGPSYEQYF
TRBV9	.	15	TRBJ2-5	.	TGTGCCAGCAGCACGCATAACAGAGGACGGGGTGCCCAGTACTTC	CASSTHNRGRGAQYF
TRBV16	few	15	TRBJ2-6	.	TGTGCCAGCAGTCAATCGGCCTCTGGGGCCAACGTCCTGACTTTC	CASSQSASGANVLTF
TRBV5-4	.	14	TRBJ2-5	TRBD2	TGTGCCAGCAGCACAGGACTAGGGCAAGAGACCCAGTACTTC	CASSTGLGQETQYF
TRBV11-2	.	15	TRBJ2-3	TRBD2	TGTGCCAGCAGCTTGCCGGGACTAGAGATAGATACGCAGTATTTT	CASSLPGLEIDTQYF
TRBV5-6	.	14	TRBJ2-7	TRBD1	TGTGCCAGCAGCTCGGGACAGGGGGTACACGAGCAGTACTTC	CASSSGQGVHEQYF
TRBV7-2	few	13	TRBJ2-5	.	TGTGCCAGCAGCTTCGATGCGCTAGAGACCCAGTACTTC	CASSFDALETQYF
TRBV4-3	.	15	TRBJ2-7	.	TGCGCCAGCAGCCAAGAATTGGACTCCTGGTACGAGCAGTACTTC	CASSQELDSWYEQYF
TRBV7-2	.	13	TRBJ1-5	TRBD1	TGTGCCAGCAGCTTGGACAGGGGCCAGCCCCAGCATTTT	CASSLDRGQPQHF
TRBV21-1	.	12	TRBJ1-2	.	TGTGCCAGCAACAATAGGGGGTTTGGCTACACCTTC	CASNNRGFGYTF